This is a list of T cell receptor beta chains from one sample in a study of cytomegalovirus exposure and HLA in healthy donors. This table comes from immunoSEQ multiplex PCR, and its TCRdb copy is limited to in-frame clones, with some not included. The data hold more than 110,000 clones, with roughly three quarters observed a single time. The sequenced material came from PBMCs. These receptors came from a male donor in good health and CMV-seronegative. The CDR3 runs from the conserved cysteine through the conserved F or W. The order of the fields is J gene, clone size, V gene, D gene, CDR3 DNA, CDR3 protein. D genes are given only for firm matches. The size entry is marked missing in some rows and otherwise reads once, few, many or a size class.

>TRBJ2-5|-|TRBV7-8|-
TGTGCCAGCAGCTTATACGGGGAGACCCAGTACTTC
CASSLYGETQYF
>TRBJ2-3|-|TRBV25-1|-
TGTGCCAGCAGTGAATCATCCTACACAGATACGCAGTATTTT
CASSESSYTDTQYF
>TRBJ1-1|-|TRBV30|-
TGTGCCTGGAGCGAGACAGTCAACACTGAAGCTTTCTTT
CAWSETVNTEAFF
>TRBJ1-6|-|TRBV19|-
TGTGCCAGTAGTAGGGTTACGGGGGTGGATTCACCCCTCCACTTT
CASSRVTGVDSPLHF
>TRBJ2-3|-|TRBV5-4|-
TGTGCCAGCAGCTCCCCGGGAAATCTACGGCATACGCAGTATTTT
CASSSPGNLRHTQYF
>TRBJ2-7|-|TRBV6-1|-
TGTGCCAGCTCCGGGAGAGGGTCCTCTTACGAGCAGTACTTC
CASSGRGSSYEQYF
>TRBJ1-4|-|TRBV6-6|-
TGTGCCAGCAGTTCAAGCCAGCCGGGACACGAAAAACTGTTTTTT
CASSSSQPGHEKLFF
>TRBJ2-7|-|TRBV4-2|-
TGTGCCAGCAGCCAGGCGGAGGGACAGAACTACGAGCAGTACTTC
CASSQAEGQNYEQYF
>TRBJ2-7|-|TRBV19|-
TGTGCCAGTAGTACCCCAGGTCTTTACCACGAGCAGTACTTC
CASSTPGLYHEQYF
>TRBJ1-1|few|TRBV15|-
TGTGCCACCAGCCCCCGAATTGCCCCGGGAACTGAAGCTTTCTTT
CATSPRIAPGTEAFF
>TRBJ1-1|-|TRBV13|TRBD1
TGTGCCAGCAGCCCAGGGGGCCCTACGAACACTGAAGCTTTCTTT
CASSPGGPTNTEAFF
>TRBJ1-2|-|TRBV2|TRBD1
TGTGCCAGCAGTCTTCTGTTACAGGGGACTAACTATGGCTACACCTTC
CASSLLLQGTNYGYTF
>TRBJ2-3|few|TRBV11-2|TRBD2
TGTGCCAGCAGCTTTGGTGGTAGCGGGGGCACAGATACGCAGTATTTT
CASSFGGSGGTDTQYF
>TRBJ2-7|-|TRBV6-1|TRBD2
TGTGCCAGCAACCCTAGCGGGGGGCCCTCCTACGAGCAGTACTTC
CASNPSGGPSYEQYF
>TRBJ2-3|-|TRBV12-5|-
TGTGCTAGTGGTTTGCCCCCCGCGACTGGCCCCACAGATACGCAGTATTTT
CASGLPPATGPTDTQYF
>TRBJ1-1|-|TRBV6-5|-
TGTGCCAGCAGTTACTCTTTCGAGGGAATGAACACTGAAGCTTTCTTT
CASSYSFEGMNTEAFF
>TRBJ2-1|-|TRBV9|TRBD2
TGTGCCAGCAGCGGGGGACTAGCGGGGGGGCTGGGAGACAATGAGCAGTTCTTC
CASSGGLAGGLGDNEQFF
>TRBJ1-1|-|TRBV5-1|TRBD1
TGCGCCAGCAGCCCTCAGGGGGGCAGGCAAGCTTTCTTT
CASSPQGGRQAFF
>TRBJ2-5|-|TRBV15|-
TGTGCCACCAGCAGAGATCGGGGTCGGGAGACCCAGTACTTC
CATSRDRGRETQYF
>TRBJ1-2|-|TRBV4-2|-
TGTGCCAGCAGCCAAGATCGCAGTAACCTCTATGGCTACACCTTC
CASSQDRSNLYGYTF
>TRBJ1-3|-|TRBV28|-
TGTGCCAGCTACGGCAGGGCTGGAAACACCATATATTTT
CASYGRAGNTIYF
>TRBJ2-7|-|TRBV7-5|-
TGTGCCAGAAGCTGTACCGGGACAGGGGAGCAGGAGCAGTACTTC
CARSCTGTGEQEQYF
>TRBJ1-3|once|TRBV7-9|TRBD1
TGTGCCAGCAGCCTAACAGGGGCTGGAAACACCATATATTTT
CASSLTGAGNTIYF
>TRBJ1-2|-|TRBV19|-
TGTGCCAGTAGTCCTCTAGGAGGTTCTAACTATGGCTACACCTTC
CASSPLGGSNYGYTF
>TRBJ1-2|-|TRBV30|-
TGTGCCTGGAGAAGTGGGGCTGGTGGCTACACCTTC
CAWRSGAGGYTF
>TRBJ1-1|-|TRBV19|-
TGTGCCAGTAGTATTGCGGGGAGCACTGAAGCTTTCTTT
CASSIAGSTEAFF
>TRBJ2-1|-|TRBV5-1|TRBD2
TGCGCCAGCAGCTTGGGGGACTATCCGGGGGATGAGCAGTTCTTC
CASSLGDYPGDEQFF
>TRBJ2-3|-|TRBV9|-
TGTGCCAGCAGCGTAGCTCCCCCGGGGACAGATACGCAGTATTTT
CASSVAPPGTDTQYF
>TRBJ2-7|-|TRBV28|-
TGTGCCAGCAGTTTACTAGACACAGGCAACGAGCAGTACTTC
CASSLLDTGNEQYF
>TRBJ1-4|-|TRBV9|TRBD1
TGTGCCAGCAGCGGACAGGGCGCAGGGGAAAAACTGTTTTTT
CASSGQGAGEKLFF
>TRBJ1-1|few|TRBV28|-
TGTGCCAGCAGTTCGCTGGGGGCAGGATCCACTGAAGCTTTCTTT
CASSSLGAGSTEAFF
>TRBJ1-1|-|TRBV2|-
TGTGCCAGCAGGGACAGAGTGAACACTGAAGCTTTCTTT
CASRDRVNTEAFF
>TRBJ2-3|-|TRBV30|-
TGTGCCTGGGGGACATCATATACGCAGTATTTT
CAWGTSYTQYF
>TRBJ2-3|-|TRBV2|-
TGTGCCAGCAGTGCGCAAGGACTGCTAAGCACAGATACGCAGTATTTT
CASSAQGLLSTDTQYF
>TRBJ1-1|few|TRBV6-6|TRBD1
TGTGCCAGCGGGGACAGGGGGAGGATGAACACTGAAGCTTTCTTT
CASGDRGRMNTEAFF